What follows are 25 T cell receptor beta chains derived from one specimen sequenced in a study of molecular identifiers for immune sequencing clone quantification. TCRdb reprocessed the PCR reads via MiXCR and lists one record per CDR3 protein. Here the sample spans 85,000 to 130,000 distinct CDR3 sequences, about 35% being singletons. The sequenced material came from naive CD8+ T cells from blood, with Jurkat cell RNA spiked in. Subset indicated: FACS-sorted CD8+CD4-CCR7+CD45RA+ naive T cells. These receptors were collected from a human donor in good health. Some libraries in this study had Jurkat cell RNA spiked in.

J is TRBJ2-7 and V is TRBV12-3 or TRBV12-4; 10 bases match TRBD1. The ends lost 4 bases at V and 6 bases at J; junction bases unmatched: 6. This CDR3 contains 14 residues. CDR3 loop: CASSWGTGVAEQYF. The CDR3 coding sequence is TGTGCCAGCAGTTGGGGGACAGGGGTGGCCGAGCAGTACTTC.

Only a few counts were recorded for this clonotype. The rearrangement joins TRBV27 to TRBJ1-1; weak D call: TRBD1 (6 bases). Per germline, CDR1 MNHEY and CDR2 SMNVEV (reference sequence). Trimming removed 6 bases from V and 7 bases from J, with 12 bases in between. The CDR3 has 12 amino acids. The CDR3 DNA sequence: TGTGCCAGCAGGGGGGCTCAGGTTGAAGCTTTCTTT. Its protein is CASRGAQVEAFF.

With regard to this clonotype: This may come from a read error, since a much larger clone is one base off. The chain's CDR3 is CVSAQGYEQYF. CDR3 nucleotide sequence: TGTGTTTCCGCCCAGGGGTACGAGCAGTACTTC. The V call is TRBV12-5, the J call TRBJ2-7, with a possible D match to TRBD1 (6 bases). The CDR3 has 11 amino acids. Germline CDR1 LGHNT, CDR2 FRNRAP.

In regard to this clonotype: This may come from a read error, since a much larger clone is one base off. The V call is TRBV2, the J call TRBJ2-3; D remains ambiguous. The better agreement between TRBJ1-5 and the DNA end casts doubt on the J call. The CDR3 contains 14 residues. CDR1 and CDR2 (germline): SNHLY, FYNNEI. DNA for the CDR3: TGTGCCAGCAGTGAGGTCGGGAAGGCAGATACGCAGCATTTT. Its protein product is CASSEVGKADTQHF.

Note on this clonotype: It may be a read error: a sequence one base away is much more abundant. This chain connects TRBV6-2 or TRBV6-3 to TRBJ2-4, with D perhaps matching TRBD2 (6 bases). The CDR3 loop spans 13 amino acids. CDR1 is MNHEY, CDR2 SVGEGT, per germline. CDR3 protein: CACSYQGLDIQYF. DNA of the CDR3: TGTGCCTGCAGTTACCAGGGACTTGACATTCAGTACTTC.

A remark on this clonotype: A clone one base away is much larger, so this may be a read error. The chain combines TRBV11-2 with TRBJ2-1, with D unclear. CDR1 and CDR2 from the germline V gene are SGHAT and FQNNGV. The CDR3 consists of 11 residues. The germline V and J ends were trimmed by 5 bases and 3 bases, with 2 bases remaining between them. CDR3 sequence (DNA): TGTGCCAGCAGCCGCTACAATGAGCAGTTCTTC. Translating it yields CASSRYNEQFF.

Points on this clonotype: Since a much larger clone is just one base distant, this may be a read error. The chain has TRBV19 and TRBJ2-7; D not resolved. Germline V gene sequence: CDR1 LNHDA, CDR2 SQIVND (reference sequence). This CDR3 region has 15 residues. The CDR3 sequence: CASSFETSFSYERYF. CDR3 DNA: TGTGCCAGTAGTTTCGAGACTTCCTTCTCCTACGAGCGGTACTTC.

There are many counts of this clonotype. The chain combines TRBV5-1 with TRBJ1-1; unclear D gene. From germline, CDR1 is SGHRS and CDR2 YFSETQ. V dropped 0 bases and J dropped 5 bases, with 5 bases sitting between them. The CDR3 has 12 residues. The DNA of the CDR3 is TGCGCCAGCAGCTTGGTGGCGACTGAAGCTTTCTTT. It codes for CASSLVATEAFF. The whole variable domain, remainder taken from reference TRBV5-1 and TRBJ1-1, is KAGVTQTPRYLIKTRGQQVTLSCSPISGHRSVSWYQQTPGQGLQFLFEYFSETQRNKGNFPGRFSGRQFSNSRSEMNVSTLELGDSALYLCASSLVATEAFFGQGTRLTVV.

Worth noting for this clonotype: No conserved phenylalanine or tryptophan ends this CDR3, so it is likely a read error. CDR3 in amino acids: CASSFTGETQYY. CDR3 sequence (DNA): TGTGCCAGCAGCTTTACGGGAGAGACCCAGTACTAC. The V call is TRBV7-6, the J call TRBJ2-5, with unresolved D. Trimming pared 3 bases from V and 4 bases from J, leaving 6 bases between. Germline CDR1 reads SGHVS; CDR2 reads FNYEAQ. The CDR3 is 12 residues long.

As for this clonotype: A clone one base away is much larger, so this may be a read error. This chain connects TRBV28 to TRBJ1-1; D remains unclear. The CDR3 runs to 14 residues. Trimming left V 5 bases short and J 5 bases short, with 15 bases between. Germline V CDR1 and CDR2: MDHEN, SYDVKM. The CDR3 reads CASSLQPGRTEAFF. CDR3 in DNA: TGTGCCAGCAGTCTCCAACCGGGGAGGACTGAAGCTTTCTTT. The entire variable domain, with the rest obtained from reference TRBV28 and TRBJ1-1, is as follows: DVKVTQSSRYLVKRTGEKVFLECVQDMDHENMFWYRQDPGLGLRLIYFSYDVKMKEKGDIPEGYSVSREKKERFSLILESASTNQTSMYLCASSLQPGRTEAFFGQGTRLTVV.

The chain joins TRBV7-6 to TRBJ2-5; a weak D match, TRBD1 (5 bases). Germline-derived CDR1 and CDR2 are SGHVS and FNYEAQ. Trimming stripped 7 bases from V and 5 bases from J, with 23 bases between. The CDR3 is made up of 16 amino acids. CDR3 sequence (DNA): TGTGCCAGCATTCCGAGTTGGGGCAGTTACATGGAGACCCAGTACTTC. Amino acids: CASIPSWGSYMETQYF.

About this clonotype: A single base separates this from a much larger clone, so it may be a read error. The gene calls are TRBV4-3 and TRBJ2-7; no clear D gene. CDR3 length: 14 residues. Trimming took off 1 base at V and 5 bases at J, with 12 bases between the two ends. From germline, CDR1 is LGHNA and CDR2 YSLEER. The CDR3 loop is CASSQGVGSNEQYF. CDR3 coding DNA: TGCGCCAGCAGCCAAGGTGTGGGGTCCAACGAGCAGTACTTC.

This clonotype was found many times. The V call is TRBV29-1, the J call TRBJ2-3; TRBD2 matches at 9 bases. CDR1 is SQVTM and CDR2 is ANQGSEA in the germline V gene. The CDR3 is 16 amino acids. Trimming cost V 4 bases and J 4 bases; bases outside gene matches: 12. The CDR3 DNA reads as TGCAGCGTTGTGGGCGGGAGGGCCGATAGTGCAGATACGCAGTATTTT. The encoded protein is CSVVGGRADSADTQYF.

There are a few counts of this clonotype. The rearrangement uses TRBV4-1 and TRBJ2-5; 8 nucleotides match TRBD1. The CDR3 loop spans 15 amino acids. V dropped 2 bases and J dropped 4; count of bases not matched to a gene: 6. The V gene's germline CDR1 is MGHRA and CDR2 YSYEKL. DNA of the CDR3: TGCGCCAGCAGCCAAAGAGGACAGGGCGGAGAGACCCAGTACTTC. It encodes CASSQRGQGGETQYF.

This chain links TRBV20-1 with TRBJ1-5; D is possibly TRBD1 (5 bases). CDR1 and CDR2 (germline): DFQATT, SNEGSKA (reference sequence). Trimming removed 0 bases at V and 0 bases at J, with 18 bases between. The CDR3 has 18 amino acids. CDR3 loop: CSAREDRRQRHSNQPQHF. As DNA, the CDR3 is TGCAGTGCTAGAGAGGATCGGAGACAGAGACATAGCAATCAGCCCCAGCATTTT.

In the case of this clonotype: A much larger clone sits a single nucleotide away, making a read error possible. This chain connects TRBV28 to TRBJ1-5; D remains unclear. Germline-derived CDR1 and CDR2 are MDHEN and SYDVKM. The V end was cut by 6 bases, the J end by 4 bases, with 13 bases between. The CDR3 has 14 amino acids. The chain's CDR3 is CASSRGVSNQPQHF. CDR3 nucleotides: TGTGCCAGCAGCCGCGGGGTCTCAAATCAGCCCCAGCATTTT. The whole variable domain, filled in from reference TRBV28 and TRBJ1-5, reads DVKVTQSSRYLVKRTGEKVFLECVQDMDHENMFWYRQDPGLGLRLIYFSYDVKMKEKGDIPEGYSVSREKKERFSLILESASTNQTSMYLCASSRGVSNQPQHFGDGTRLSIL.

The chain carries TRBV27 and TRBJ1-6; 10 bases align to TRBD1. The CDR3 runs to 15 residues. CDR1 is MNHEY, CDR2 SMNVEV, per germline (reference sequence). Unmatched junction bases numbered 9, after V lost 6 bases and J lost 10 bases. CDR3 DNA sequence: TGTGCCAGCAGATTCGGGACAGGGGAACGGTCACCCCTCCACTTT. Translated, it gives CASRFGTGERSPLHF.

The rearrangement joins TRBV20-1 to TRBJ2-1; TRBD2 matches 10 bases. CDR3 length: 17 amino acids. With 1 base clipped from V and 4 bases from J, the junction kept 10 bases outside the gene matches. Per germline, CDR1 DFQATT and CDR2 SNEGSKA (reference sequence). CDR3 sequence: CSARAPGIAGGYNEQFF. The CDR3 DNA follows: TGCAGTGCTAGAGCCCCTGGAATAGCGGGAGGATACAATGAGCAGTTCTTC.

Turning to this clonotype: A single base separates this from a much larger clone, so it may be a read error. V is TRBV9 and J is TRBJ2-3; D uncertain. This CDR3 has 14 residues. CDR1 and CDR2 from the germline V gene are SGDLS and YYNGEE. CDR3 DNA: TGTGCCAGCAGGGTAGCCAGCCCGGGAGATACGCAGTATTTT. This encodes CASRVASPGDTQYF. The whole variable domain, remainder taken from reference TRBV9 and TRBJ2-3, is DSGVTQTPKHLITATGQRVTLRCSPRSGDLSVYWYQQSLDQGLQFLIQYYNGEERAKGNILERFSAQQFPDLHSELNLSSLELGDSALYFCASRVASPGDTQYFGPGTRLTVL.

The CDR3: CASSRDGYEQYF. The CDR3 nucleotides are TGTGCCAGCAGTCGGGACGGCTACGAGCAGTACTTC. This chain uses TRBV12-3 or TRBV12-4 with TRBJ2-7; D tentatively reads TRBD1 or TRBD2 (5 bases each). V dropped 5 bases and J dropped 3 bases, with 8 bases sitting between them. The CDR3 runs 12 residues.

V and J are TRBV11-1 and TRBJ2-7, with no clear D. The germline V gene encodes CDR1 SGHAT and CDR2 FQDESV (reference sequence). Between the trimmed V and J ends, which lost 2 bases and 4 bases, there was a span of 9 bases. The CDR3 spans 13 residues. The CDR3 protein is CASSLNLPYEQYF. CDR3 nucleotide sequence: TGTGCCAGCAGCTTAAACCTGCCGTACGAGCAGTACTTC.

This clonotype came up many times. The chain is built from TRBV7-3 and TRBJ2-3, with no clear D. Trimming cost V 1 base and J 0 bases, with 5 bases left between them. This CDR3 comprises 14 residues. Germline loops: CDR1 SGHTA, CDR2 FQGTGA. The CDR3 DNA sequence: TGTGCCAGCAGCTTAATCGGGAGCACAGATACGCAGTATTTT. It codes for CASSLIGSTDTQYF. The variable domain in full, with the rest retrieved from reference TRBV7-3 and TRBJ2-3, is GAGVSQTPSNKVTEKGKYVELRCDPISGHTALYWYRQSLGQGPEFLIYFQGTGAADDSGLPNDRFFAVRPEGSVSTLKIQRTERGDSAVYLCASSLIGSTDTQYFGPGTRLTVL.

This clonotype was seen only once. This may be a read error: a much more frequent sequence differs by one nucleotide. CDR3 sequence (DNA): TGTGCCAGCAGTGATTTTGGCAAACTAGCCAAAAACTTTCAGTACTTC. This sequence encodes CASSDFGKLAKNFQYF. V and J are TRBV6-4 and TRBJ2-4; maybe TRBD2 (6 bases). The V gene's germline CDR1 is MRHNA and CDR2 SNTAGT. CDR3 size: 16 residues.

To note about this clonotype: No conserved phenylalanine or tryptophan is present at the end of the CDR3, so a read error is the likely explanation. The chain links TRBV6-5 to TRBJ1-4; the D gene is possibly TRBD1 (5 bases). V was pared by 5 bases and J by 8 bases, with 18 bases between. The CDR3 is 15 residues long. Germline V gene sequence: CDR1 MNHEY, CDR2 SVGAGI. The DNA of the CDR3 is TGTGCCAGCAGTCCGGTTATGGGGGACCTCGAAAAACTGTTTTAT. This sequence encodes CASSPVMGDLEKLFY.

The chain is built from TRBV4-2 and TRBJ2-5; D is ambiguous. Germline-derived CDR1 and CDR2 are LGHNA and YNFKEQ. Trimming took 0 bases from V and 4 from J, leaving 24 bases between them. The length of the CDR3 is 19 residues. The CDR3 here is CASSQDRHTAKPNRETQYF. The DNA for the CDR3 is TGTGCCAGCAGCCAAGATCGTCATACAGCCAAGCCGAACCGAGAGACCCAGTACTTC.